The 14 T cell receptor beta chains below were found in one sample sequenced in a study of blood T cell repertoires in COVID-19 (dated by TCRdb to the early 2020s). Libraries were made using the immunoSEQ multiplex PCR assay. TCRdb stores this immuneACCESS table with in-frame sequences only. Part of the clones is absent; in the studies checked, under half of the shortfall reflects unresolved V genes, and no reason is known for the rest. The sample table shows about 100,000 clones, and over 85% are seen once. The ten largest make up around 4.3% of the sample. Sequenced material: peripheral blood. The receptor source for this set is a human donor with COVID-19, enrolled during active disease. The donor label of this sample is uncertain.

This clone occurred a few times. CDR3 protein: CASSGRQGAYNEQFF. Here the CDR3 DNA reads TGTGCCAGCAGCGGACGCCAGGGGGCCTACAATGAGCAGTTCTTC. This chain connects TRBV9 to TRBJ2-1; TRBD1 matches 7 bases. This CDR3 comprises 15 residues. CDR1 is SGDLS, CDR2 YYNGEE, per germline. V trimming: 3 bases; J trimming: 2 bases; junction bases outside the gene matches: 5.

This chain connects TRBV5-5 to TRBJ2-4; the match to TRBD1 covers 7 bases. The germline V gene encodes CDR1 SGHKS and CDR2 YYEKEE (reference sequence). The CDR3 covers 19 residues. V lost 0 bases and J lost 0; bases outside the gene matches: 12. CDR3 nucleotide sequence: TGTGCCAGCAGCTTGGGGCCCCGACAGGGTACACTAGCCAAAAACATTCAGTACTTC. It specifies CASSLGPRQGTLAKNIQYF.

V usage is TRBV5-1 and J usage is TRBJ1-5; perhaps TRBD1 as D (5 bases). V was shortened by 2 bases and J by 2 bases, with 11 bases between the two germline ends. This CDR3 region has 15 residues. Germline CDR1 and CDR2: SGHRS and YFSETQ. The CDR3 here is CASSFSGDGNQPQHF. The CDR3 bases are TGCGCCAGCAGCTTTAGCGGGGACGGCAATCAGCCCCAGCATTTT.

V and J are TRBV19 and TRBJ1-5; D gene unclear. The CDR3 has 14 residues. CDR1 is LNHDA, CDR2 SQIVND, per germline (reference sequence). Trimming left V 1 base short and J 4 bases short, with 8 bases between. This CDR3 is CASSIARANQPQHF. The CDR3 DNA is TGTGCCAGTAGTATAGCGAGGGCTAATCAGCCCCAGCATTTT.

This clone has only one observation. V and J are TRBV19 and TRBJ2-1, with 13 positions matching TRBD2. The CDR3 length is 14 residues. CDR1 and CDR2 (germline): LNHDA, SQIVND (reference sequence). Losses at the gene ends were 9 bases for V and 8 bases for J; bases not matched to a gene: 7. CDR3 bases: TGTGCCAGCTCTACTAGCGGGGGGGCCGATGAGCAGTTCTTC. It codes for CASSTSGGADEQFF.

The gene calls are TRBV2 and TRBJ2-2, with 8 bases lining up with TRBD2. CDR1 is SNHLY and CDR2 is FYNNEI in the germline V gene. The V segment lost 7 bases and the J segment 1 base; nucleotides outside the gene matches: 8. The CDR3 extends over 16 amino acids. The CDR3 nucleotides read TGTGCCAGCATAAGGGCGGGGGGACTGAACACCGGGGAGCTGTTTTTT. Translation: CASIRAGGLNTGELFF.

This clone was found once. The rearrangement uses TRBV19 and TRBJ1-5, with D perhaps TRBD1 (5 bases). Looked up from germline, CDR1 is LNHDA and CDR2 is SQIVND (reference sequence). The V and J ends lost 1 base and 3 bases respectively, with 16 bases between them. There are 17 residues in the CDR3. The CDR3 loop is CASSIGRTKGVNQPQHF. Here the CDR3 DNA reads TGTGCCAGTAGTATAGGGCGGACAAAAGGCGTCAATCAGCCCCAGCATTTT.

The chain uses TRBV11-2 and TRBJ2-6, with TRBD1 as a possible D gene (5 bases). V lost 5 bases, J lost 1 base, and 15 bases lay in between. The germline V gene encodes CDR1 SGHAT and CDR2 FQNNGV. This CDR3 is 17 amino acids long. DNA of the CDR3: TGTGCCAGCAGCAGCTTCAGGGCCTCTTCTGGGGCCAACGTCCTGACTTTC. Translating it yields CASSSFRASSGANVLTF.

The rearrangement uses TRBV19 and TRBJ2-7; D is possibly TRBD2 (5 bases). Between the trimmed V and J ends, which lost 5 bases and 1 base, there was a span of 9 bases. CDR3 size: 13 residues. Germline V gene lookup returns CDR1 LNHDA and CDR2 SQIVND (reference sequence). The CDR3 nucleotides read TGTGCCAGTAGTCCCGGGAATTCCTACGAGCAGTACTTC. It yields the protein CASSPGNSYEQYF.

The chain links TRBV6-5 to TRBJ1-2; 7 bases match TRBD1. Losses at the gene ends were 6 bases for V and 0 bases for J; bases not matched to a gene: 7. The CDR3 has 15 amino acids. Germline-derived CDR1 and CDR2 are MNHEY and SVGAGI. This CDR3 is CASRTDRAANYGYTF. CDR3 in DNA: TGTGCCAGCAGGACCGACAGGGCGGCTAACTATGGCTACACCTTC.

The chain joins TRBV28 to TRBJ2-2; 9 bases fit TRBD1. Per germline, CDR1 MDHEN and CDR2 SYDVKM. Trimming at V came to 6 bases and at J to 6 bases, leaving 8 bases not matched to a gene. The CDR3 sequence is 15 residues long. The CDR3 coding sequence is TGTGCCAGCAGCCTAAACAGGGGGCGATCCGGGGAGCTGTTTTTT. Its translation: CASSLNRGRSGELFF.

The CDR3 DNA sequence: TGTGCCAGCACTTCTGGATCCCCCGGGGACATTCAGTACTTC. The encoded protein is CASTSGSPGDIQYF. This sequence joins TRBV2 and TRBJ2-4; tentative D call: TRBD2 (5 bases). The CDR3 sequence is 14 residues long. Germline V gene lookup returns CDR1 SNHLY and CDR2 FYNNEI. Trimming took off 7 bases at V and 8 bases at J, with 18 bases between the two ends.

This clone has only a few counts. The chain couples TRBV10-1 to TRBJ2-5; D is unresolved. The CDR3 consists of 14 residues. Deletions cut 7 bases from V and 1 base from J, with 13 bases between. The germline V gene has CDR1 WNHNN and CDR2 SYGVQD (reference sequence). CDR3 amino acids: CASNHRIFQETQYF. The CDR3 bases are TGCGCCAGCAATCACAGAATCTTCCAAGAGACCCAGTACTTC.

The CDR3 DNA is TGCGCCAGCAGTCACCGCTCCCGGGACAGGGAAGAGACCCAGTACTTC. Its translation: CASSHRSRDREETQYF. The chain employs TRBV23-1 and TRBJ2-5; the match to TRBD1 covers 9 bases. TRBV23-1 is sorted into the ORF group, with uncertain function. There are 16 residues in the CDR3. The V segment lost 3 bases and the J segment 3 bases; nucleotides outside the gene matches: 8.